The T cell receptor (beta chain) under discussion was sequenced for a study of T cell responses to AZD1222 COVID-19 vaccine. Study observations and caveats: Seropositive AZD1222 recipients at baseline numbered only five to seven.

Second-dose groups at about 4 or about 12 weeks were pooled. Concerning this clone itself: Its specificity is not known.

Germline CDR1 SGHRS, CDR2 YFSETQ. The CDR3 is 18 residues long. V lost 4 bases, J lost 0 bases, and 8 bases stayed unmatched. Assay used: immunoSEQ multiplex PCR; TCRdb lists only in-frame clones, some missing. The table records fewer than 180,000 clones, roughly nine tenths of them present only once. The TCR was taken from an adult who received the AZD1222 COVID-19 vaccine. This chain joins TRBV5-1 and TRBJ2-6, with 9 bases matching TRBD1. The sequences come from peripheral blood, collected 28 days after the second AZD1222 dose. The CDR3 sequence is CASSGGTGTYSGANVLTF. The CDR3, as DNA: TGCGCCAGCAGCGGGGGGACAGGGACGTACTCTGGGGCCAACGTCCTGACTTTC.